These T cell receptor beta chains were read from a single sample in a study of neoadjuvant anti-PD-1 for oral cavity cancer. Generated by immunoSEQ multiplex PCR, the TCRdb table keeps only in-frame clones and is missing some. In the table there are about 42,000 clones, around 79% of which are singletons. The source material was PBMCs, sampled after nivolumab (anti-PD-1) treatment. These receptors were collected from a person between 35 and 79 years old with oral cavity squamous cell carcinoma. Each CDR3 is given without its conserved first and last residue. Clone size is given for some rows only: seen once, a few or many times, or a class if the clone is expanded.

>.|TRBV19|TRBJ2-3
ASSPLGLAGDTDTQY
>.|TRBV7-2|TRBJ2-6
ASNFGYSGANVLT
>.|TRBV5-1|TRBJ2-7
ASSLGRVGGYEQY
>.|TRBV12-5|TRBJ2-7
ASGLANRYEQY
>.|TRBV6-4|TRBJ1-1
ASSDLDDISNTEAF
>.|TRBV10-3|TRBJ1-5
AISDGGVNQPQH
>once|TRBV5-1|TRBJ2-3
ASSPVSGGSYTDTQY
>.|TRBV28|TRBJ2-3
ASSLTGTGTDTQY
>.|TRBV7-9|TRBJ2-3
ASSPRAGKGTDTQY
>.|TRBV5-1|TRBJ1-4
ASSPAGEKLF
>.|TRBV27|TRBJ2-2
ASSYGHTGELF
>few|TRBV30|TRBJ2-5
AWSVPNRQETQY
>few|TRBV5-8|TRBJ1-2
ASSLRRVDYGYT
>.|TRBV6-5|TRBJ1-2
ASTSSTANYGYT
>.|TRBV11-2|TRBJ1-4
ASSFSGTGSEKLF
>.|TRBV5-1|TRBJ1-4
ASSRGSINEKLF
>few|TRBV7-9|TRBJ2-7
ASSPRGPYEQY
>.|TRBV6-6|TRBJ2-1
ASSYKIESNEQF
>once|TRBV4-2|TRBJ2-1
ASSQDQVRRNEQF
>few|TRBV28|TRBJ2-7
ASRWLNEQY
>.|TRBV27|TRBJ1-5
ASSSNGQPQH
>.|TRBV7-8|TRBJ1-2
ASSLMEGGGYT